This TCR beta chain comes out of a study of low-dose radiotherapy and immunotherapy resistance in tumors. The CDR3 totals 15 residues. Germline CDR1 LGHNA, CDR2 YNFKEQ. Deletions cut 0 bases from V and 7 bases from J, with 15 bases between. The time point is: before trial treatment. By proportion, this clonotype is medium-sized (0.01 to 0.1%). Gene-specific TRAV and TRBV primers were used for first-strand cDNA, covering alpha and beta chains. A constant-region primer paired with the V-primer adapter amplified TCRs over 20 PCR cycles. TCRdb analysed the reads with MiXCR anew, one entry per CDR3 protein. The repertoire holds 59,000 or so distinct CDR3 sequences, with approximately 26% as singletons.

The receptor comes from a male donor with rectosigmoid adenocarcinoma. V gene TRBV4-2 combines with J gene TRBJ2-5; D is uncertain. The sample here was PBMCs, taken before treatment. Written as DNA, the CDR3 is TGTGCCAGCAGCCAAGAGGGGTCCCACGTTGGGACCCAGTACTTC. Translation gives CASSQEGSHVGTQYF.